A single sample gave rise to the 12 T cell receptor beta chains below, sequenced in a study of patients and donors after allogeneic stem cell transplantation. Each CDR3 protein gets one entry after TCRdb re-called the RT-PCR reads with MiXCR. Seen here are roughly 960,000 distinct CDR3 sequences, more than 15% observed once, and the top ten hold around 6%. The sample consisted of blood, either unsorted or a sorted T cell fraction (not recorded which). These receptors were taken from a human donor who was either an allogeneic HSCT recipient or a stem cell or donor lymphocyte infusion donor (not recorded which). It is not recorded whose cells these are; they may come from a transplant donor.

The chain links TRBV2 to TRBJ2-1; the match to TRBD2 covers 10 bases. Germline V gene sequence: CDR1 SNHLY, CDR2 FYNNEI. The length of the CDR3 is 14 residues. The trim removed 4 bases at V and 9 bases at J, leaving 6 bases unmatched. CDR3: CASSGSGRAFEQFF. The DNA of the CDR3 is TGTGCCAGCAGTGGGAGCGGGAGGGCCTTTGAGCAGTTCTTC.

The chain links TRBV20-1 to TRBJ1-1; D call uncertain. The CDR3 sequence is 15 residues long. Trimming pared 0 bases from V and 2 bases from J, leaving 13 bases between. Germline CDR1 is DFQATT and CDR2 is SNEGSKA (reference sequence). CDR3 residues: CSARDREAGNTEAFF. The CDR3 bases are TGCAGTGCTAGAGATCGGGAGGCAGGTAACACTGAAGCTTTCTTT.

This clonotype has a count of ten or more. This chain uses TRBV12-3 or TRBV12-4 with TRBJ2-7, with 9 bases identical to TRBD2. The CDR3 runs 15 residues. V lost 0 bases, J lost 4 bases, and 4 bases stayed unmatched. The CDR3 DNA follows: TGTGCCAGCAGTTTAGCGGGTCTAGCGGGGTACGAGCAGTACTTC. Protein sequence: CASSLAGLAGYEQYF.

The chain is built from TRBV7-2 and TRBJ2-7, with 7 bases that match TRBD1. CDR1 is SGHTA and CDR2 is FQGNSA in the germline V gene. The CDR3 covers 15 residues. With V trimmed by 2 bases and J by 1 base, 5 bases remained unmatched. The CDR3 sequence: CASSLTGQPSYEQYF. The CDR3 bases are TGTGCCAGCAGCTTAACGGGACAGCCTTCCTACGAGCAGTACTTC.

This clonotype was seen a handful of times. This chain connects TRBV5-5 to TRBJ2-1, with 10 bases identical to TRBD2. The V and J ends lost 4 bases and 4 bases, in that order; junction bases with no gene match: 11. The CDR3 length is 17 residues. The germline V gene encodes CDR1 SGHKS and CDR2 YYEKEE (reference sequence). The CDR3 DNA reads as TGTGCCAGCAGCCTGGTGGGTAGCGGGAGGCCTTACAATGAGCAGTTCTTC. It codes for CASSLVGSGRPYNEQFF.

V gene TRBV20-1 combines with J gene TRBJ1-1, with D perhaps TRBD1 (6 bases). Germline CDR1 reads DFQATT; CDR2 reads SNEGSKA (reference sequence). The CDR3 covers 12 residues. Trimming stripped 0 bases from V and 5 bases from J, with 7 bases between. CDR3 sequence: CSARDQGTEAFF. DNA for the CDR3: TGCAGTGCTAGAGATCAGGGGACTGAAGCTTTCTTT.

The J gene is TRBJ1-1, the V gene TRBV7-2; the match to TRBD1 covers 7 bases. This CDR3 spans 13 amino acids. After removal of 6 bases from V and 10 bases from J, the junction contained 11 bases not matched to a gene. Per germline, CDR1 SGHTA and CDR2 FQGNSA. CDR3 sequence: CASRSRGVGLAFF. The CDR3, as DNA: TGTGCCAGCAGATCCAGGGGGGTCGGGTTAGCTTTCTTT.

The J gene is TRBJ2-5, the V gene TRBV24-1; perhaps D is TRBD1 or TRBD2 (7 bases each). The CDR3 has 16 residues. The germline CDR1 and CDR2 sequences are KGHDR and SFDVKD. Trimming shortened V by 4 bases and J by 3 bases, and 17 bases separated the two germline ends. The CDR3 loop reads CATSETRQGGKETQYF. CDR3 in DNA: TGTGCCACCAGTGAAACCCGACAGGGAGGGAAAGAGACCCAGTACTTC.

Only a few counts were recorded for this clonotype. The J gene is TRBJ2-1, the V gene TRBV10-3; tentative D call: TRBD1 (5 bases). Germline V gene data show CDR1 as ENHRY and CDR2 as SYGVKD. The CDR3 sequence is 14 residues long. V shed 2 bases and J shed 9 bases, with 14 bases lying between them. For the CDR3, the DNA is TGTGCCATCAGTGAGGCGACCAGGGATAGTGAGCAGTTCTTC. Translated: CAISEATRDSEQFF.

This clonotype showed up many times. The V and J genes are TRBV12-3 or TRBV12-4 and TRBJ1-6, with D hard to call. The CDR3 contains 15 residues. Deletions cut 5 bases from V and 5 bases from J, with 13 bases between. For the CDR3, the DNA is TGTGCCAGCAGTAGGTCGGGGTCTGATAATTCACCCCTCCACTTT. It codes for CASSRSGSDNSPLHF.

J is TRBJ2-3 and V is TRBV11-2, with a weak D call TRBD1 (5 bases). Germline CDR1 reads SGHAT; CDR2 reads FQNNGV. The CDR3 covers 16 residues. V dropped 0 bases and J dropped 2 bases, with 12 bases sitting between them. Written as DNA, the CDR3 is TGTGCCAGCAGCTTAGATTGGTCAGGGATCACAGATACGCAGTATTTT. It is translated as CASSLDWSGITDTQYF. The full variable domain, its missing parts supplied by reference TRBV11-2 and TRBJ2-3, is EAGVAQSPRYKIIEKRQSVAFWCNPISGHATLYWYQQILGQGPKLLIQFQNNGVVDDSQLPKDRFSAERLKGVDSTLKIQPAKLEDSAVYLCASSLDWSGITDTQYFGPGTRLTVL.

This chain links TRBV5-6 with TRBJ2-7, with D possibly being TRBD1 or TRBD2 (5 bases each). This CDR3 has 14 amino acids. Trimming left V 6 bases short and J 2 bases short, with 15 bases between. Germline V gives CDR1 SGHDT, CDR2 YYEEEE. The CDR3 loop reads CASTEGTDAYEQYF. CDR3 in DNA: TGTGCCAGCACCGAAGGGACGGACGCCTACGAGCAGTACTTC.